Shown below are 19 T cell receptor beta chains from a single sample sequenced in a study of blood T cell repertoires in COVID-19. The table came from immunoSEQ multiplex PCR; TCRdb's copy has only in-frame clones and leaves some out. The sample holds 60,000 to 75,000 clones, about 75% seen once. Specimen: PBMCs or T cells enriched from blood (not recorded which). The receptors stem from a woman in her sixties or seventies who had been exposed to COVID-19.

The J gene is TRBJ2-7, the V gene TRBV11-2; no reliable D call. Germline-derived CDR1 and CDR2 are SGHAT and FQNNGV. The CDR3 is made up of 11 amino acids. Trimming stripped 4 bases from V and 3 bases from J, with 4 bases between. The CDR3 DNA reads TGTGCCAGCAGCTCCAACTACGAGCAGTACTTC. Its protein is CASSSNYEQYF.

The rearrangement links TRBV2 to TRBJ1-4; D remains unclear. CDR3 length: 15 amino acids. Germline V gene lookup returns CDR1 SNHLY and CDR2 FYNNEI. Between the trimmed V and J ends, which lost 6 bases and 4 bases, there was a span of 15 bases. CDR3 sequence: CASSLGGGGNEKLFF. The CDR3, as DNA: TGTGCCAGCAGCCTCGGCGGCGGCGGTAATGAAAAACTGTTTTTT.

CDR3 bases: TGTGCCAGCAGTTTCGGCAGGCCCCTCTCCTACGAGCAGTACTTC. Translated, it gives CASSFGRPLSYEQYF. The chain uses TRBV27 and TRBJ2-7, with D uncertain. The V end lost 3 bases, the J end lost 0 bases, and 12 bases lay between the germline ends. CDR1 MNHEY and CDR2 SMNVEV come from the germline V gene (reference sequence). The length of the CDR3 is 15 residues.

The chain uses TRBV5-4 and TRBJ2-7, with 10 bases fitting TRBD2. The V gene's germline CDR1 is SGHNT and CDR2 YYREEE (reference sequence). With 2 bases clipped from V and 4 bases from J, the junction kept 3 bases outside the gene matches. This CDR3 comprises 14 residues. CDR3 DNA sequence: TGTGCCAGCAGCTTCAGCGGGGGGGCTTACGAGCAGTACTTC. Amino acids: CASSFSGGAYEQYF.

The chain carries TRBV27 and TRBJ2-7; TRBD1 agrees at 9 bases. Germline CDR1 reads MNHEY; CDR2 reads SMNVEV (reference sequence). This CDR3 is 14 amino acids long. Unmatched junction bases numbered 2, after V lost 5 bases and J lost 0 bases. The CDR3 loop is CASSGTGYSYEQYF. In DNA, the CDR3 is TGTGCCAGCAGTGGGACAGGGTACTCCTACGAGCAGTACTTC.

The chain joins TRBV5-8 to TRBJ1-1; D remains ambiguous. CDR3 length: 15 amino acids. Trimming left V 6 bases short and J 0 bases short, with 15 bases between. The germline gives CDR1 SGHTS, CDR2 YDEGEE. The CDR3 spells CASNAVRLMNTEAFF. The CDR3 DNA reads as TGTGCCAGCAACGCCGTCCGACTGATGAACACTGAAGCTTTCTTT.

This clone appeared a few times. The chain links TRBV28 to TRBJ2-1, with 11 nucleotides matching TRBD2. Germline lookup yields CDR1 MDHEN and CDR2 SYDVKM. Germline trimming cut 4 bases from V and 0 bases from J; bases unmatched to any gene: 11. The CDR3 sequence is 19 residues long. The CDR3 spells CASSSPGLADHSSYNEQFF. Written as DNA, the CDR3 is TGTGCCAGCAGTTCTCCGGGACTAGCGGACCACAGCTCCTACAATGAGCAGTTCTTC.

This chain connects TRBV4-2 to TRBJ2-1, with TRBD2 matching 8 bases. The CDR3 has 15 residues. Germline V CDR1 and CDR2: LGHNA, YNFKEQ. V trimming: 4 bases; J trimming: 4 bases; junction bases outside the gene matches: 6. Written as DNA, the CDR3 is TGTGCCAGCAGCCCCACGACTAGCGAGTACAATGAGCAGTTCTTC. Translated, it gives CASSPTTSEYNEQFF.

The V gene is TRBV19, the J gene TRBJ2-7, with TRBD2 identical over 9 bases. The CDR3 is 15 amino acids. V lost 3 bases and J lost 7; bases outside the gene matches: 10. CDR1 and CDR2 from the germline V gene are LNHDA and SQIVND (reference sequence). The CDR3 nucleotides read TGTGCCAGTAGTATGGGGCTGGTAGCGGGAGTGGAGCAGTACTTC. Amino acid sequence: CASSMGLVAGVEQYF.

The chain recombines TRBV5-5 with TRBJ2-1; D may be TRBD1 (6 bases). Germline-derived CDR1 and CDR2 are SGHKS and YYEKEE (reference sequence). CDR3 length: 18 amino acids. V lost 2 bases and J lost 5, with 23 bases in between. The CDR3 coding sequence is TGTGCCAGCAGCTTCTTTTCTGGCGGACTTCAGGGGAACAATGAGCAGTTCTTC. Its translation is CASSFFSGGLQGNNEQFF.

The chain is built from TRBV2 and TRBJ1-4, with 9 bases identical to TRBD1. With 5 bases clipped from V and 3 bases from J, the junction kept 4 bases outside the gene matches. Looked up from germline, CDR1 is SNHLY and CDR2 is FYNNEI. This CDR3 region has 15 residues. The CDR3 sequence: CASSRDRGSNEKLFF. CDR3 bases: TGTGCCAGCAGTCGCGACAGGGGGTCTAATGAAAAACTGTTTTTT. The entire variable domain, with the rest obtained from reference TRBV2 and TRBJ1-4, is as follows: EPEVTQTPSHQVTQMGQEVILRCVPISNHLYFYWYRQILGQKVEFLVSFYNNEISEKSEIFDDQFSVERPDGSNFTLKIRSTKLEDSAMYFCASSRDRGSNEKLFFGSGTQLSVL.

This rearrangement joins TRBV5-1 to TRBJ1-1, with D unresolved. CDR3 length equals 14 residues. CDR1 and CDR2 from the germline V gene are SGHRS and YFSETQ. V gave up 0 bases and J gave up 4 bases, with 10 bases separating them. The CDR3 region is CASSLGGVRTEAFF. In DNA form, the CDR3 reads TGCGCCAGCAGCTTGGGCGGGGTTCGCACTGAAGCTTTCTTT. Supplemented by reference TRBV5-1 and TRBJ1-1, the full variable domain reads KAGVTQTPRYLIKTRGQQVTLSCSPISGHRSVSWYQQTPGQGLQFLFEYFSETQRNKGNFPGRFSGRQFSNSRSEMNVSTLELGDSALYLCASSLGGVRTEAFFGQGTRLTVV.

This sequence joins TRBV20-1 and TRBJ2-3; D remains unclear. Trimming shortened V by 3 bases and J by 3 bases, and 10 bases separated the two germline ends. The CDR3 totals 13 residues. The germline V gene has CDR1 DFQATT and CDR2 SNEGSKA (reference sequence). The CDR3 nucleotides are TGCAGTGCTAGTGAGCTTAGTACAGATACGCAGTATTTT. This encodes CSASELSTDTQYF.

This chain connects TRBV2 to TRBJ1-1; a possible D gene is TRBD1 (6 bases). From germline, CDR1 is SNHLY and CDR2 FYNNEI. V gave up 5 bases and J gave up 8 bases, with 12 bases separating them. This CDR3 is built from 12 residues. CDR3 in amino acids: CASSSDSSEAFF. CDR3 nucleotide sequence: TGTGCCAGCAGTTCGGACAGCTCAGAAGCTTTCTTT.

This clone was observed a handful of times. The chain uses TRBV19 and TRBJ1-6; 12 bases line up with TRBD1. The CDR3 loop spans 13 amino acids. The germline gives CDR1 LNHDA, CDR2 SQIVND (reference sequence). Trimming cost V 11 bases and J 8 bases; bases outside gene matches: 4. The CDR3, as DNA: TGTGCCGTGGGACAGGGGGCCTATTCACCCCTCCACTTT. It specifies CAVGQGAYSPLHF.

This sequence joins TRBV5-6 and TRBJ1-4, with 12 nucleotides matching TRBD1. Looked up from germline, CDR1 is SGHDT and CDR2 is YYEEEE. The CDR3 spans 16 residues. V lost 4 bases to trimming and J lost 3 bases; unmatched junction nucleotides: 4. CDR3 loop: CASSRGTGGSNEKLFF. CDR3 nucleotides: TGTGCCAGCAGCAGAGGGACAGGGGGCTCTAATGAAAAACTGTTTTTT. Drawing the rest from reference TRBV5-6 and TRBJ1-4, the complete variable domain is DAGVTQSPTHLIKTRGQQVTLRCSPKSGHDTVSWYQQALGQGPQFIFQYYEEEERQRGNFPDRFSGHQFPNYSSELNVNALLLGDSALYLCASSRGTGGSNEKLFFGSGTQLSVL.

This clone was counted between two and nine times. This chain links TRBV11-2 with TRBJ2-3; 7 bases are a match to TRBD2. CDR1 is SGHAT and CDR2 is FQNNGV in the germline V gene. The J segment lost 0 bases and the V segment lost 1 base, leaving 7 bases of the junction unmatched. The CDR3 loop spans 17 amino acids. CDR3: CASSLGARLASTDTQYF. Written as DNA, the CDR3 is TGTGCCAGCAGCTTAGGGGCACGACTAGCTAGCACAGATACGCAGTATTTT.

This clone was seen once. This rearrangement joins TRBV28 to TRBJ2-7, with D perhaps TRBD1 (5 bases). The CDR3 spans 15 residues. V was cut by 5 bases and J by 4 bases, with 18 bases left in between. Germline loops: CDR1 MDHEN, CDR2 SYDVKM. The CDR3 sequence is CASSPHRQRGYEQYF. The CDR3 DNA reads TGTGCCAGCAGTCCCCACAGACAAAGGGGTTACGAGCAGTACTTC. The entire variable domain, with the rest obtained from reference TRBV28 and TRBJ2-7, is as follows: DVKVTQSSRYLVKRTGEKVFLECVQDMDHENMFWYRQDPGLGLRLIYFSYDVKMKEKGDIPEGYSVSREKKERFSLILESASTNQTSMYLCASSPHRQRGYEQYFGPGTRLTVT.

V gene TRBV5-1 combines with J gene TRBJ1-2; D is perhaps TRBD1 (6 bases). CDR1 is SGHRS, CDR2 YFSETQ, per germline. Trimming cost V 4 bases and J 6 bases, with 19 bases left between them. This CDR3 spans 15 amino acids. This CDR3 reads CASSIQTGSGHGYTF. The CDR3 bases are TGCGCCAGCAGCATTCAGACAGGTTCGGGCCATGGCTACACCTTC.